These 3 T cell receptor beta chains were all obtained from the same sample, sequenced in a study of T cell changes during pregnancy in multiple sclerosis. Clones were sequenced by immunoSEQ multiplex PCR, and TCRdb holds only the in-frame ones, with some missing. Here the sample spans about 71,000 clones, roughly nine tenths being singletons. The sequencing here drew on CD8+ T cells from peripheral blood mononuclear cells, taken before pregnancy. These receptors were taken from a female donor with multiple sclerosis, enrolled in a pregnancy study.

The V gene is TRBV4-1, the J gene TRBJ2-5, with D perhaps TRBD2 (5 bases). This CDR3 spans 14 amino acids. V lost 1 base to trimming and J lost 3 bases, with 9 bases between them. Germline-derived CDR1 and CDR2 are MGHRA and YSYEKL. This CDR3 reads CASSQVRGEETQYF. Written as DNA, the CDR3 is TGCGCCAGCAGCCAAGTTCGGGGTGAAGAGACCCAGTACTTC.

The rearrangement uses TRBV2 and TRBJ1-2; D remains unclear. Germline lookup yields CDR1 SNHLY and CDR2 FYNNEI. With 3 bases removed from V and 0 bases from J, the gap between germline ends came to 17 bases. The CDR3 has 17 amino acids. The CDR3 reads CASSDTGGQEANYGYTF. The CDR3 DNA follows: TGTGCCAGCAGTGACACTGGAGGGCAGGAAGCTAACTATGGCTACACCTTC. Variable domain in full (rest from reference TRBV2 and TRBJ1-2): EPEVTQTPSHQVTQMGQEVILRCVPISNHLYFYWYRQILGQKVEFLVSFYNNEISEKSEIFDDQFSVERPDGSNFTLKIRSTKLEDSAMYFCASSDTGGQEANYGYTFGSGTRLTVV.

The chain is built from TRBV7-9 and TRBJ2-7, with 8 nucleotides matching TRBD2. The germline V gene has CDR1 SEHNR and CDR2 FQNEAQ (reference sequence). V was pared by 2 bases and J by 2 bases, with 11 bases of the junction left unmatched. The CDR3 loop spans 17 amino acids. In nucleotides, the CDR3 is TGTGCCAGCAGCTTACGGCCGGGGGGGCAGGGCCCCTACGAGCAGTACTTC. Its translation is CASSLRPGGQGPYEQYF.